This T cell receptor (beta chain) emerged from a study of post-analysis software for immune sequencing data. Across the whole study: Courses of disease covered relapsing-remitting, secondary progressive and progressive-relapsing multiple sclerosis. Points from the study as a whole: About five TRBV segments appeared more often in patients than in controls, and TRBV5-6, TRBV5-1 and TRBV20-1 were among these. Controls had significantly higher normalized Chao1 diversity than multiple sclerosis patients. Samples made in the same batch grouped tightly together by F measure.

This CDR3 contains 14 residues. Germline CDR1 and CDR2: MNHEY and SVGAGI. Deletions cut 0 bases from V and 1 base from J, with 7 bases between. Unique molecular identifiers were built into the TCR beta cDNA libraries. When about 0.9 to 11 million T cells were used, they gave about 550,000 cDNA molecules. TCRdb ran MiXCR on the PCR reads and lists one entry per CDR3 protein. The sample shows approximately 770,000 distinct CDR3 sequences, around 46% of them seen only once. This clonotype was observed a handful of times. Its specificity is not known. The sequencing input was blood. This rearrangement joins TRBV6-5 to TRBJ2-7; no firm D call. The clonotype was recovered from a girl aged 10-17 years with multiple sclerosis. The CDR3 nucleotides are TGTGCCAGCAGTTACTCGGACGGGTCCTACGAGCAGTACTTC. Amino acids: CASSYSDGSYEQYF.